Listed below are T cell receptor beta chains from one sample, sequenced in a study of cytomegalovirus exposure and HLA in healthy donors. TCRdb's table, derived via immunoSEQ multiplex PCR, lists solely in-frame clones and lacks some. This sample has over 100,000 clones, with 55% to 75% found just once. Sequenced input: PBMCs. The receptors derive from a man between 25 and 39 years old in good health and CMV-seropositive. Each CDR3 is given without its conserved first and last residue. Size tells how often a clone was seen (once, few, many) or the class of an expanded clone, and some rows leave it out.

V gene	clone size	J gene	CDR3 protein
TRBV4-1	NA	TRBJ1-1	ASSPAGTEAF
TRBV29-1	NA	TRBJ1-2	SVEDEGQAGDGYT
TRBV19	NA	TRBJ1-1	ASNLGGGQHTEAF
TRBV9	few	TRBJ1-2	ASSKAGVSGYT
TRBV27	NA	NA	ASSLSPGDGKAYEQY
TRBV21-1	NA	TRBJ1-5	AAEKEGVRGNQPQH
TRBV5-1	NA	TRBJ1-6	ASSPLDRGNSPLH
TRBV19	NA	TRBJ1-2	ASSSGQGGNYGYT
TRBV5-1	once	TRBJ2-7	ASSLTSGAPLYEQY
TRBV5-1	NA	TRBJ2-2	ASSLTGARHTGELF
TRBV7-9	NA	TRBJ1-3	ASSLLVPQDTIY
TRBV28	NA	TRBJ2-7	ASSPGQGFEQY
TRBV29-1	NA	TRBJ2-1	SVEFGYNEQF
TRBV11-2	NA	TRBJ2-3	ASSLDTGLAISTDTQY
TRBV11-2	few	TRBJ1-1	ASRFTGSEAF
TRBV6-6	few	TRBJ1-1	ASSYGTDYTEAF
TRBV18	few	TRBJ2-1	TSSPRLENNEQF
TRBV5-1	NA	NA	ASSLGGVVNYEQY
TRBV15	NA	TRBJ1-5	ATSRDRGKEPQH
TRBV19	NA	TRBJ2-7	ASSTGGGYEQY
TRBV2	NA	TRBJ1-1	ASSEGDINIGAF
TRBV7-2	NA	TRBJ2-5	ASSLGAGGRGETQY
TRBV27	NA	TRBJ1-5	ASSFDSSNQPQH
TRBV7-7	once	NA	ASSFQRGPNYEQY
TRBV5-1	NA	TRBJ1-4	ASSPFGGATNEKLF
TRBV5-3	NA	TRBJ2-3	ARSLQGQRGLRTDTQY
TRBV29-1	NA	TRBJ1-2	SSAGQGASYGYT
TRBV19	once	TRBJ2-3	ASSIVESTDTQY